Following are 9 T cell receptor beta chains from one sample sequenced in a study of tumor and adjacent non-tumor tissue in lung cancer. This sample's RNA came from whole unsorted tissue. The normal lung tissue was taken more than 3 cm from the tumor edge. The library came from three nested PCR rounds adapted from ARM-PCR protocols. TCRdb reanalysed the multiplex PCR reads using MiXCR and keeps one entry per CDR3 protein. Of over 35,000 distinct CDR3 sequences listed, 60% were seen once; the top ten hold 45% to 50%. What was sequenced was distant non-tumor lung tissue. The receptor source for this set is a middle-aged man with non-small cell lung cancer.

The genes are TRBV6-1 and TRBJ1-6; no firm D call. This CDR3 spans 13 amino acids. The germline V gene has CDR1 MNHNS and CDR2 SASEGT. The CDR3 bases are TGTACTGGCTTTTCACGGGGTAATTCACCCCTCCACTTT. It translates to CTGFSRGNSPLHF.

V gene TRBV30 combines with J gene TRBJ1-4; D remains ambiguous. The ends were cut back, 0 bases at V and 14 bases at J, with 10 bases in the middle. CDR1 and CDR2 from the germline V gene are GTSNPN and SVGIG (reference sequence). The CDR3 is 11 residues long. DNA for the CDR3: TGTGCCTGGAGTGTAGGCACTGAGCTGTTTTTT. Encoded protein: CAWSVGTELFF.

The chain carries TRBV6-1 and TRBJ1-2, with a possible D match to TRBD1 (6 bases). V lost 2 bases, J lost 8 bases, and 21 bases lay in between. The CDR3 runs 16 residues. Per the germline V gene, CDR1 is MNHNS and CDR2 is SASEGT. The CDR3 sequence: CASSENLLTGERGYTF. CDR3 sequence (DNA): TGTGCCAGCAGTGAAAACCTCCTGACAGGCGAGAGGGGCTACACCTTC.

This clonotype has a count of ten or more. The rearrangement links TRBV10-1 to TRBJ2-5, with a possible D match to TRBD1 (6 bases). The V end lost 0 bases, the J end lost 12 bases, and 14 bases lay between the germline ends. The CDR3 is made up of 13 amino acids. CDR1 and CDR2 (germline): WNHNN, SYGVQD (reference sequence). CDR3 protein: CASSESTGSREYF. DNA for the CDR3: TGCGCCAGCAGTGAGTCGACAGGCTCCCGAGAGTACTTC.

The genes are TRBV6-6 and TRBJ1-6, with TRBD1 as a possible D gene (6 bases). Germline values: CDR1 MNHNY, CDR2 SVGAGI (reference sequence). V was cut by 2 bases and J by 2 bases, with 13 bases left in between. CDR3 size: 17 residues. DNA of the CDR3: TGTGCCAGCAGTTACGGGGCGGGGGCTACCTATAATTCACCCCTCCACTTT. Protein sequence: CASSYGAGATYNSPLHF.

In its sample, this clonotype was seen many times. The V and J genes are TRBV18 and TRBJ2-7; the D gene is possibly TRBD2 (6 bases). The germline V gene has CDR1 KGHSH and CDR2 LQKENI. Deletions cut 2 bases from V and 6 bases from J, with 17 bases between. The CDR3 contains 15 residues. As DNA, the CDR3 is TGTGCCAGCTCACCAATAAATCAAAACGGGGGCGAGCAGTACTTC. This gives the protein CASSPINQNGGEQYF. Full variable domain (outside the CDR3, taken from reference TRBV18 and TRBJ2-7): NAGVMQNPRHLVRRRGQEARLRCSPMKGHSHVYWYRQLPEEGLKFMVYLQKENIIDESGMPKERFSAEFPKEGPSILRIQQVVRGDSAAYFCASSPINQNGGEQYFGPGTRLTVT.

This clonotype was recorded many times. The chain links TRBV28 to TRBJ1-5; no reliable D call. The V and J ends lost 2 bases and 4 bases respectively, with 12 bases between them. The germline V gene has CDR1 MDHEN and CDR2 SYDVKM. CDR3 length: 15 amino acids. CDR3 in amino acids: CASSLRAGGNQPQHF. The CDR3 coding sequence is TGTGCCAGCAGTTTAAGAGCTGGTGGGAATCAGCCCCAGCATTTT.

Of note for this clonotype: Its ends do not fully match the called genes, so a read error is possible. The CDR3 spells CASNYWVDMQYF. CDR3 coding DNA: TGTGCCAGCAATTATTGGGTAGATATGCAGTATTTT. V gene TRBV12-3 or TRBV12-4 combines with J gene TRBJ2-3, with unresolved D. The CDR3 length is 12 residues.

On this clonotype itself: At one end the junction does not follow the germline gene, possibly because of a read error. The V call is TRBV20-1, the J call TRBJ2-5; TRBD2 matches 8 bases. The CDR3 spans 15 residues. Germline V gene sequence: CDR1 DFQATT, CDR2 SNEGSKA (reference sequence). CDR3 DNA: TGCAGTACTAGCAAGCGGGAGCGGGTTGGGGAGACCCAGTACTTC. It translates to CSTSKRERVGETQYF.